The T cell receptor (beta chain) described here comes from a study of blood T cell repertoires in COVID-19 (dated by TCRdb to between 2020 and 2021). Broadly, across the study: The collaborator samples originated in the United States, Italy and Spain and spanned the acute and convalescent phases of COVID-19. The material from the prospective study consisted of cDNA or gDNA derived from T cells, B-cell-depleted T cells, or PBMCs. The dataset comprised deeply sampled blood TCRbeta repertoires from subjects exposed to, actively infected with, or recovered from COVID-19. The repertoires were released in a freely available public database intended as a resource for research on the immune response to SARS-CoV-2. The samples were drawn from two sources: the first 160 participants of the ongoing ImmuneRACE study, and 1,254 subjects contributed by 6 global collaborators. Sample metadata almost always included a de-identified subject ID, COVID-19 status, age in years and sex. HLA class I and class II types, where available, came from metadata supplied by the sample provider rather than from assay-based typing. On the study overall, not on this receptor specifically: Clinical and demographic metadata were provided uncurated, with the amount varying by source and participant.

The CDR3 starts with the cysteine, ends with the phenylalanine, and has 14 residues. Just CDR3 DNA is preserved here, 42 bases in frame from base 1. The germline V gene (reference sequence) sets CDR1 to PRHDT and CDR2 to FYEKMQ. V trim: 1 base; J trim: 8 bases; unmatched bases: 6. TCRbeta CDR3 regions were amplified from genomic DNA using the immunoSEQ Assay, a bias-controlled multiplex PCR. In the authors' own workflow: Nucleated cell counts per sample were estimated from amplification of reference gene primers within the assay. To quantify the absolute abundance of each unique TCRbeta CDR3 rearrangement, sequence reads were collapsed and filtered. For each sample, productive Simpson clonality was calculated as the square root of Simpson's diversity index across productive rearrangements. TCRdb limited this immuneACCESS table to in-frame rearrangements with V and J called. A share of clones is missing; checked studies link under half to unresolved V genes, and the rest is unexplained. The V and J calls and clone size were taken over from that table, and D and trimming were inferred from the DNA. Within this sample are 400,000 to 500,000 clones, with 86% of them counted one time only. 1.4% of the sample belongs to the ten largest clones.

Whole blood was collected in K2EDTA tubes by collaborating institutions according to the institutions' own protocols. For TCRbeta analysis, collaborators shipped samples as frozen whole blood, isolated PBMCs, or DNA extracted from either of those sample types. This clone is medium-sized (0.01 to 0.1%) in terms of sample share. Its antigen is unknown. No quality values exist for individual bases; no much larger clone is one base distant. Rearrangement joined TRBV13 to TRBJ1-2; 8 central bases correspond to TRBD1. The material sequenced was peripheral blood. This TCR came from a woman aged 30 to 39 with active or convalescent COVID-19. The DNA sequence reads TGTGCCAGCAGCTTAGAGGGCAGGGGGCACGGCTACACCTTC. Its amino acids are CASSLEGRGHGYTF. The CDR3 plus the reference TRBV13 and TRBJ1-2 genes for the other parts give the full variable domain: AAGVIQSPRHLIKEKRETATLKCYPIPRHDTVYWYQQGPGQDPQFLISFYEKMQSDKGSIPDRFSAQQFSDYHSELNMSSLELGDSALYFCASSLEGRGHGYTFGSGTRLTVV.